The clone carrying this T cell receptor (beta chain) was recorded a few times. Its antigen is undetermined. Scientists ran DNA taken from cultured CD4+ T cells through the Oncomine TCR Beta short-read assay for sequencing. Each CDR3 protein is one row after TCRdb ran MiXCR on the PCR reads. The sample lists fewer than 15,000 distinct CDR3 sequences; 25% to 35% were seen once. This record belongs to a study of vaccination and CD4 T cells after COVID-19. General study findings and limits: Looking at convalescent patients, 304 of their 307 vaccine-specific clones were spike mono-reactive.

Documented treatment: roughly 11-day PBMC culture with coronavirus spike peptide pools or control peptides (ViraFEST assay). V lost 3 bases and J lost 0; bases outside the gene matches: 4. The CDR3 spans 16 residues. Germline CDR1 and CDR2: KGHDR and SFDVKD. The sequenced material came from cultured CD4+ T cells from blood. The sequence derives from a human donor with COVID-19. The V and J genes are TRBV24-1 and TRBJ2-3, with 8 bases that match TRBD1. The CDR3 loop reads CATSDRTGTSTDTQYF. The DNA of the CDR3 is TGTGCCACCAGTGATCGGACAGGGACTAGCACAGATACGCAGTATTTT.